These 14 T cell receptor beta chains were sequenced from one sample in a study of blood T cell repertoires in COVID-19. Profiled with immunoSEQ multiplex PCR; TCRdb holds only in-frame clones, not every one. Among about 190,000 clones listed, around 91% were seen once. Sequencing was done on a sample of peripheral blood. The receptors come from a middle-aged man with acute or convalescent COVID-19.

The V call is TRBV5-1, the J call TRBJ2-3; 10 nucleotides line up with TRBD2. Germline V gene sequence: CDR1 SGHRS, CDR2 YFSETQ. This CDR3 is 15 amino acids long. Trimming cost V 4 bases and J 1 base; bases outside gene matches: 3. Written as DNA, the CDR3 is TGCGCCAGCAGCCAAACTAGCGGGGGCACAGATACGCAGTATTTT. Residues: CASSQTSGGTDTQYF.

The chain combines TRBV9 with TRBJ2-3, with 11 bases fitting TRBD2. CDR1 and CDR2 from the germline V gene are SGDLS and YYNGEE. V was pared by 0 bases and J by 5 bases, with 5 bases of the junction left unmatched. The CDR3 has 16 residues. CDR3 sequence (DNA): TGTGCCAGCAGCGTAGGGCTAGCGGGAGGACTAGATACGCAGTATTTT. Its protein product is CASSVGLAGGLDTQYF.

This clone has only a few counts. The chain combines TRBV10-3 with TRBJ1-5; 7 bases are shared with TRBD1. This CDR3 has 13 amino acids. V dropped 9 bases and J dropped 1; count of bases not matched to a gene: 3. CDR1 ENHRY and CDR2 SYGVKD come from the germline V gene. CDR3 nucleotides: TGTGCCATAGGGACAGACAGCAATCAGCCCCAGCATTTT. Amino acid sequence: CAIGTDSNQPQHF.

This chain uses TRBV18 with TRBJ2-4; D not resolved. Germline CDR1 is KGHSH and CDR2 is LQKENI. Trimming took off 1 base at V and 1 base at J, with 14 bases between the two ends. The CDR3 is 17 amino acids. The CDR3 is CASSPLGGGSAKNIQYF. The CDR3 DNA sequence: TGTGCCAGCTCACCACTAGGCGGTGGGTCGGCCAAAAACATTCAGTACTTC.

The chain links TRBV7-9 to TRBJ2-2, with D possibly TRBD2 on 6 matching bases. The germline V gene has CDR1 SEHNR and CDR2 FQNEAQ (reference sequence). CDR3 length: 15 amino acids. V gave up 7 bases and J gave up 3 bases, with 15 bases separating them. CDR3 DNA sequence: TGTGCCAGCACCCGAAGGAGGGATGACACCGGGGAGCTGTTTTTT. Protein sequence: CASTRRRDDTGELFF.

The chain recombines TRBV7-3 with TRBJ2-3; TRBD2 aligns across 8 bases. Looked up from germline, CDR1 is SGHTA and CDR2 is FQGTGA. Trimming at V came to 3 bases and at J to 9 bases, leaving 5 bases not matched to a gene. The CDR3 covers 13 residues. CDR3 in DNA: TGTGCCAGCAGCTTGACCGCGGGGGGAACGCAGTATTTT. It yields the protein CASSLTAGGTQYF.

The rearrangement links TRBV4-3 to TRBJ1-1; D unresolved. Per the germline V gene, CDR1 is LGHNA and CDR2 is YSLEER. This CDR3 is 15 amino acids long. The ends were cut back, 0 bases at V and 4 bases at J, with 12 bases in the middle. CDR3 residues: CASSQDLLPGTEAFF. As DNA, the CDR3 is TGCGCCAGCAGCCAAGATCTACTCCCAGGCACTGAAGCTTTCTTT.

This sequence joins TRBV28 and TRBJ1-6; 8 bases agree with TRBD1. The V gene's germline CDR1 is MDHEN and CDR2 SYDVKM. Trimming at V came to 8 bases and at J to 7 bases, leaving 7 bases not matched to a gene. This CDR3 has 14 residues. This chain's CDR3 is CASRSGQGNSPLHF. Here the CDR3 DNA reads TGTGCCAGCCGCTCCGGACAGGGAAATTCACCCCTCCACTTT.

The chain has TRBV2 and TRBJ1-2, with 9 bases fitting TRBD1. J gave up 8 bases and V 5 bases, and 6 bases lay outside the gene matches. The CDR3 has 13 amino acids. Germline assignment: CDR1 SNHLY and CDR2 FYNNEI. Here the CDR3 reads CASSKTGGSGYTF. CDR3 coding DNA: TGTGCCAGCAGTAAAACAGGGGGCAGCGGCTACACCTTC.

V and J are TRBV11-3 and TRBJ2-5; unclear D gene. CDR1 and CDR2 (germline): SGHNT, YENEEA. The CDR3 covers 16 residues. Trimming stripped 1 base from V and 2 bases from J, with 14 bases between. CDR3 sequence: CASSLGFAGPQETQYF. The CDR3 DNA follows: TGTGCCAGCAGCTTAGGGTTTGCTGGGCCTCAAGAGACCCAGTACTTC.

J is TRBJ1-1 and V is TRBV11-2; 9 nucleotides line up with TRBD1. V shed 7 bases and J 4 bases; nucleotides not matched to a gene: 4. The CDR3 is 13 residues long. Germline V gives CDR1 SGHAT, CDR2 FQNNGV. CDR3 region: CASNRGLGTEAFF. In DNA, the CDR3 is TGTGCCAGCAACAGGGGGCTCGGCACTGAAGCTTTCTTT.

The rearrangement links TRBV10-2 to TRBJ2-2; 7 bases fit TRBD2. This CDR3 region has 15 residues. Germline loops: CDR1 WSHSY, CDR2 SAAADI. Losses at the gene ends were 5 bases for V and 2 bases for J; bases not matched to a gene: 5. CDR3 nucleotide sequence: TGCGCCAGCAGTTCGCTAGCGGCTAACACCGGGGAGCTGTTTTTT. It yields the protein CASSSLAANTGELFF.

J is TRBJ2-5 and V is TRBV9, with 10 nucleotides matching TRBD1. This CDR3 has 14 amino acids. Germline CDR1 and CDR2: SGDLS and YYNGEE. The ends lost 4 bases at V and 4 bases at J; junction bases unmatched: 4. The CDR3 coding sequence is TGTGCCAGCAGCAAGACAGGGGGCCCAGAGACCCAGTACTTC. Residues: CASSKTGGPETQYF.

The count of this clone is one. The chain employs TRBV18 and TRBJ2-1; 8 positions agree with TRBD2. Germline assignment: CDR1 KGHSH and CDR2 LQKENI. This CDR3 has 16 amino acids. Losses at the gene ends were 5 bases for V and 4 bases for J; bases not matched to a gene: 10. CDR3 protein: CASSTPVAGGYNEQFF. The CDR3 nucleotides are TGTGCCAGCTCAACCCCGGTTGCGGGGGGATACAATGAGCAGTTCTTC.